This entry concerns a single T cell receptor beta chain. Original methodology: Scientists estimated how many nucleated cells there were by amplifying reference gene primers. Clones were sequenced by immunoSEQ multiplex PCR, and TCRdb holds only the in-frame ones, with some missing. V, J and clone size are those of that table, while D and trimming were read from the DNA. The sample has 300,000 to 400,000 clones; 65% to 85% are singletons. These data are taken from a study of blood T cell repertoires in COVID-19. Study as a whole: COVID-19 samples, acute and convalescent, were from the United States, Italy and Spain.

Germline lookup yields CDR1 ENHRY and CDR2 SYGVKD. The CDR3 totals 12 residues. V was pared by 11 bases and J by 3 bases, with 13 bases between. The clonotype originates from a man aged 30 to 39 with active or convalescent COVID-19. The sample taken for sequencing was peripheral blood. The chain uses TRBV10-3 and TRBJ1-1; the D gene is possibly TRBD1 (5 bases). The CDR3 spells CAVQGTDTEAFF. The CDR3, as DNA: TGTGCCGTCCAGGGTACGGACACTGAAGCTTTCTTT.